The 6 T cell receptor beta chains presented below share a single source sample, sequenced in a study of T cell repertoires in cytomegalovirus infection. TCRdb independently ran MiXCR on the reads; one entry per CDR3 protein. Altogether 900,000 to 950,000 distinct CDR3 sequences are present, roughly 30% being singletons, with the ten largest covering over 12%. These receptors' antigens are unknown. The sequenced sample was cultured CD8+ T cells from PBMCs, obtained from culture after CMV antigen stimulation. The receptors derive from a human donor in good health (CMV status not recorded). Some clones in this sample may be carry-over from other donors' samples.

V is TRBV4-3 and J is TRBJ2-1; 9 nucleotides line up with TRBD2. The CDR3 is 16 residues long. The V segment lost 3 bases and the J segment 5 bases; nucleotides outside the gene matches: 8. Germline-derived CDR1 and CDR2 are LGHNA and YSLEER. The CDR3 bases are TGCGCCAGCAGCCAGGTCGGACTAGCGCGGGACAATGAGCAGTTCTTC. This encodes CASSQVGLARDNEQFF.

This clonotype was picked up many times. The CDR3 bases are TGTGCCAGCAGTTTGGACAGGGCCTACGAGCAGTACTTC. This codes for CASSLDRAYEQYF. The chain uses TRBV7-9 and TRBJ2-7; TRBD1 matches at 8 bases. V shed 6 bases and J 2 bases; nucleotides not matched to a gene: 3. Germline V gives CDR1 SEHNR, CDR2 FQNEAQ (reference sequence). This CDR3 region has 13 residues.

This clonotype was observed a few times. The chain has TRBV5-1 and TRBJ1-2; 10 nucleotides match TRBD1. CDR3 size: 17 residues. The V gene end was trimmed by 2 bases and the J gene end by 4 bases; junction bases not matched to a gene: 11. Germline values: CDR1 SGHRS, CDR2 YFSETQ. CDR3 region: CASSFLHPGQGLYGYTF. CDR3 coding DNA: TGCGCCAGCAGCTTCCTACACCCGGGACAGGGGCTCTATGGCTACACCTTC.

The chain has TRBV15 and TRBJ1-2; 7 bases map to TRBD1. V trimming: 0 bases; J trimming: 4 bases; junction bases outside the gene matches: 8. Germline V lookup: CDR1 LNHNV, CDR2 YYDKDF (reference sequence). The CDR3 is 16 residues long. As DNA, the CDR3 is TGTGCCACCAGCAGAGACGACAGGGATTTAACCTATGGCTACACCTTC. Protein sequence: CATSRDDRDLTYGYTF.

This clonotype has only a few counts. This chain joins TRBV4-2 and TRBJ1-2, with D unclear. Per germline, CDR1 LGHNA and CDR2 YNFKEQ. V dropped 0 bases and J dropped 6 bases, with 14 bases sitting between them. The CDR3 runs to 15 residues. The CDR3 loop reads CASSQDKGRGNGYTF. CDR3 sequence (DNA): TGTGCCAGCAGCCAAGATAAAGGGCGAGGCAATGGCTACACCTTC.

This clonotype was detected many times. The chain employs TRBV7-2 and TRBJ1-5; maybe TRBD1 (5 bases). The CDR3 loop spans 15 amino acids. V lost 2 bases and J 5 bases, leaving 13 bases between the germline ends. From germline, CDR1 is SGHTA and CDR2 FQGNSA. CDR3 residues: CASSLWGGGDQPQHF. Written as DNA, the CDR3 is TGTGCCAGCAGCTTATGGGGCGGGGGGGATCAGCCCCAGCATTTT.